This entry describes one T cell receptor beta chain. Its target is unknown. Terminally differentiated effector memory CD45RA+ cells were excluded from the naive CD8 cells, which were CD45RO-negative and positively selected for CCR7. For each subset, genomic DNA was distributed in equal portions over several immunoSEQ plates. Clones were sequenced by immunoSEQ multiplex PCR, and TCRdb holds only the in-frame ones, with some missing. Of roughly 890,000 clones listed, around 92% are singletons. These data belong to a study of shared clonotypes between healthy human individuals. Looking at the study overall: The donors, two women and three men, were aged 18 to 49.

Broader study findings: Clonotypes not shared had lower generation probabilities than those common to all four donors. Roughly 5% of naive CD4 clonotypes were shared across a few donors.

Sequencing used naive CD8+ T cells sorted from blood. This sequence was found in a man younger than 45 in good health.

CDR3 coding DNA: TGTGCCAGCAGCGTAGAGGGGCTAGCGGAGAGCACAGATACGCAGTATTTT. It translates to CASSVEGLAESTDTQYF. The rearrangement uses TRBV9 and TRBJ2-3, with 7 bases identical to TRBD2. V trimming: 0 bases; J trimming: 0 bases; junction bases outside the gene matches: 7. The germline V gene encodes CDR1 SGDLS and CDR2 YYNGEE. CDR3 size: 17 residues.